This TCR beta chain comes out of a study of Graves' ophthalmopathy and Graves' hyperthyroidism. Germline lookup yields CDR1 MNHEY and CDR2 SVGAGI. The CDR3 is made up of 15 amino acids. Trimming removed 0 bases from V and 1 base from J, with 7 bases in between. Overall study results and limits: The authors also found most expanded thyroid clonotypes above 0.001 frequency in blood.

The authors amplified TCR beta CDR3 regions from RNA transcripts. First-round RT-PCR employed HTBI primers, with a second-round multiplex PCR after it. TCRdb independently ran MiXCR on the multiplex PCR reads; one entry per CDR3 protein. Among hundreds of thousands of distinct CDR3 sequences listed, around 21% were seen once. The study excluded patients with other autoimmune diseases, uncontrolled infections, pregnancy or lactation. This clonotype was seen ten or more times. Its antigen is not known. This chain uses TRBV6-5 with TRBJ1-5, with D perhaps matching TRBD1 (5 bases). The receptor was derived from a woman younger than 30 with stable Graves' hyperthyroidism. The material sequenced was peripheral blood. The CDR3 region is CASSYSRGSNQPQHF. DNA of the CDR3: TGTGCCAGCAGTTACTCGAGGGGCAGCAATCAGCCCCAGCATTTT.